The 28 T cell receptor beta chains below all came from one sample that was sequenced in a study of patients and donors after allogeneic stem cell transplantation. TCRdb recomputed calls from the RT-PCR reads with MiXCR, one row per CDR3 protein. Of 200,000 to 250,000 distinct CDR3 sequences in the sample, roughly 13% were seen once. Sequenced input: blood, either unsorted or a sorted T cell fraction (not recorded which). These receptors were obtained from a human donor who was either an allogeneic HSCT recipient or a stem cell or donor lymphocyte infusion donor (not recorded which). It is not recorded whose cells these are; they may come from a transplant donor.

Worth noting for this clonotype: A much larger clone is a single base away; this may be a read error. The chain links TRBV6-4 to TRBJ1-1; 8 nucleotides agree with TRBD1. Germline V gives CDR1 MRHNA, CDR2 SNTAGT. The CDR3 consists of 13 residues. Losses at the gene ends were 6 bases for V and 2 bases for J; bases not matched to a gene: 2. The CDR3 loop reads CASRGQANTEAFF. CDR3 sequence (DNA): TGTGCCAGCAGGGGACAGGCTAACACTGAAGCTTTCTTT.

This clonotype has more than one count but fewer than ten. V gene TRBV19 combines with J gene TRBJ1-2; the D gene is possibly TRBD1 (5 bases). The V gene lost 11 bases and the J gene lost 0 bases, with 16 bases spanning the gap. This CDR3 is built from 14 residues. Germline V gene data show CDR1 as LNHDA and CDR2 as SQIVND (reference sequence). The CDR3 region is CAGDRGNSNYGYTF. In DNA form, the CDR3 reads TGTGCCGGGGACCGGGGGAATTCTAACTATGGCTACACCTTC.

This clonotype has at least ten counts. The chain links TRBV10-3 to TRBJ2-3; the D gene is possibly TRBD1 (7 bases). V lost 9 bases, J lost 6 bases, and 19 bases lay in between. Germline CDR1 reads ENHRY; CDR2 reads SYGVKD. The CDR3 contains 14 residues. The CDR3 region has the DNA TGTGCCATTACACAGACAGGGACTTTGGATACGCAGTATTTT. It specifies CAITQTGTLDTQYF.

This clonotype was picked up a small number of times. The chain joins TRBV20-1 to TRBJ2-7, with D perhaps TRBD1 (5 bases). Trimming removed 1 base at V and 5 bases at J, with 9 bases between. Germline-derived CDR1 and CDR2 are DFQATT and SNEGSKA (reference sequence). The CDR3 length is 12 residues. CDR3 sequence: CSARVWGDEQYF. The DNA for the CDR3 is TGCAGTGCTAGAGTGTGGGGCGACGAGCAGTACTTC.

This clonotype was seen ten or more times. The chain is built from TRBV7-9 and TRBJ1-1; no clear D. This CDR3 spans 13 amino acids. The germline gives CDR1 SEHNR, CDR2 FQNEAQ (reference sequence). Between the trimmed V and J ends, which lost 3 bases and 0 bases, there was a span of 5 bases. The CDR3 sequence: CASSLALNTEAFF. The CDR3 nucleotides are TGTGCCAGCAGCTTGGCGCTGAACACTGAAGCTTTCTTT.

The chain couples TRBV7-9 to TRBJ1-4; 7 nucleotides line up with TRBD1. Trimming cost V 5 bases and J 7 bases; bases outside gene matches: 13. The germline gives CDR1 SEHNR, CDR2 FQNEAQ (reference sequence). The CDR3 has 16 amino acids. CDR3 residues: CASSDQLTGKGEKLFF. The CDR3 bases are TGTGCCAGCAGCGATCAATTGACAGGGAAAGGTGAAAAACTGTTTTTT. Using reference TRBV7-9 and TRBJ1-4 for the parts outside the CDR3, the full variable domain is DTGVSQNPRHKITKRGQNVTFRCDPISEHNRLYWYRQTLGQGPEFLTYFQNEAQLEKSRLLSDRFSAERPKGSFSTLEIQRTEQGDSAMYLCASSDQLTGKGEKLFFGSGTQLSVL.

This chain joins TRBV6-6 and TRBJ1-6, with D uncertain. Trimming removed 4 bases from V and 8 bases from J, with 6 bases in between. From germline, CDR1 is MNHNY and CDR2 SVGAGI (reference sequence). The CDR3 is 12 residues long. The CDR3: CASSFHDSPLHF. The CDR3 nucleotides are TGTGCCAGCAGTTTCCATGATTCACCCCTCCACTTT.

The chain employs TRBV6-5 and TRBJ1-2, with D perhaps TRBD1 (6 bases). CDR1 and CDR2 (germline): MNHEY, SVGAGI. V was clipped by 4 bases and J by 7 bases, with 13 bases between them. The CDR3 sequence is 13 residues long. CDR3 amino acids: CASSSGAVGGYTF. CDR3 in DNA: TGTGCCAGCAGTTCAGGGGCGGTGGGTGGCTACACCTTC.

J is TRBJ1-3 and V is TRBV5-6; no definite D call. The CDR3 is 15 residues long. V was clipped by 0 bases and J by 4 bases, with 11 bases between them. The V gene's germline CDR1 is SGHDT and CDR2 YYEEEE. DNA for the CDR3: TGTGCCAGCAGCTTGGCCGGGGTAGGGGGAAACACCATATATTTT. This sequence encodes CASSLAGVGGNTIYF. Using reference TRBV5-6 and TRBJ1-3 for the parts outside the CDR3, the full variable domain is DAGVTQSPTHLIKTRGQQVTLRCSPKSGHDTVSWYQQALGQGPQFIFQYYEEEERQRGNFPDRFSGHQFPNYSSELNVNALLLGDSALYLCASSLAGVGGNTIYFGEGSWLTVV.

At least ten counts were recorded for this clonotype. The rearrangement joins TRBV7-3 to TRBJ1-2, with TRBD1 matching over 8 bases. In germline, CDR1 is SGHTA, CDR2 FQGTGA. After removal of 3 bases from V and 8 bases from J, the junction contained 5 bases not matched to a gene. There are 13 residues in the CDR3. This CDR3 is CASSFDRGRGYTF. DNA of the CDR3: TGTGCCAGCAGCTTCGACAGGGGACGAGGCTACACCTTC.

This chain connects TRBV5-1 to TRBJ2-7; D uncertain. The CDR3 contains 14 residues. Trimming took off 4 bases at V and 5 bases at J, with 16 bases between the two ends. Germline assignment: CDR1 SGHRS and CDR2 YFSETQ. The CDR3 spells CASSLESRLNEQYF. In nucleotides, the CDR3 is TGCGCCAGCAGCCTGGAGTCGAGGCTCAACGAGCAGTACTTC.

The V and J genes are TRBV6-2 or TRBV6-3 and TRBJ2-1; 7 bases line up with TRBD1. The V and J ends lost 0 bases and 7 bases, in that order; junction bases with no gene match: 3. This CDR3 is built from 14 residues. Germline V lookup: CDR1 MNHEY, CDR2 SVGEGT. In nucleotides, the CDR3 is TGTGCCAGCAGTTACTCGAGGGGGCGAAATGAGCAGTTCTTC. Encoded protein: CASSYSRGRNEQFF.

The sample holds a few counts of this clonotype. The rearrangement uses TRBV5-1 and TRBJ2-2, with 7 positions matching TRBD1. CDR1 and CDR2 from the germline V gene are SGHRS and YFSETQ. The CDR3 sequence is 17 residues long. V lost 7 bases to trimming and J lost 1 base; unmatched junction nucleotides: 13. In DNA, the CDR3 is TGCGCCAGCCGCCCTCCAAGACAGGGACAGAACACCGGGGAGCTGTTTTTT. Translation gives CASRPPRQGQNTGELFF.

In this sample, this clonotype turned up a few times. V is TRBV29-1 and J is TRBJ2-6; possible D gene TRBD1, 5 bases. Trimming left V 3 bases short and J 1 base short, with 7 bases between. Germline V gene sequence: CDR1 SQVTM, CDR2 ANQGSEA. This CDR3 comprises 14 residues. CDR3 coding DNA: TGCAGCGTTGACCAGGGATCTGGGGCCAACGTCCTGACTTTC. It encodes CSVDQGSGANVLTF.

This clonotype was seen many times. The CDR3, as DNA: TGTGCCAGCAGCTTGGGTCTGGGGGTCGACTATGGCTACACCTTC. Protein sequence: CASSLGLGVDYGYTF. J is TRBJ1-2 and V is TRBV5-4, with a possible D match to TRBD1 (5 bases). Between the trimmed V and J ends, which lost 0 bases and 3 bases, there was a span of 12 bases. CDR3 length: 15 residues. CDR1 is SGHNT and CDR2 is YYREEE in the germline V gene (reference sequence).

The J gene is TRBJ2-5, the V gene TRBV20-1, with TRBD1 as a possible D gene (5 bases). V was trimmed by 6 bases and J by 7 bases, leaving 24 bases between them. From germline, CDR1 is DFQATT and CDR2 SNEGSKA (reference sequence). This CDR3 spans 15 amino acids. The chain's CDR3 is CSAQELGVPQGTQYF. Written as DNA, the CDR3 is TGCAGTGCCCAAGAGCTGGGCGTACCCCAGGGGACCCAGTACTTC.

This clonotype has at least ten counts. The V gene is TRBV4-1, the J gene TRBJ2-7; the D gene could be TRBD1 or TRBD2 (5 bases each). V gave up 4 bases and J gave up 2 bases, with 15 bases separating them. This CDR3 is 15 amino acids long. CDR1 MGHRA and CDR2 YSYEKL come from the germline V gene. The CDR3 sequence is CASSPRAGTPYEQYF. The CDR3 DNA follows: TGCGCCAGCAGCCCCCGGGCAGGGACGCCCTACGAGCAGTACTTC.

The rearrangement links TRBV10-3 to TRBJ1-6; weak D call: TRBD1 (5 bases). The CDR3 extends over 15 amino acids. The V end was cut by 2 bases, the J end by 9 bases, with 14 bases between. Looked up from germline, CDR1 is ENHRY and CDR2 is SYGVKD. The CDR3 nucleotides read TGTGCCATCAGTGAGAGGGACCCAGGGATTTCACCCCTCCACTTT. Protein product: CAISERDPGISPLHF.

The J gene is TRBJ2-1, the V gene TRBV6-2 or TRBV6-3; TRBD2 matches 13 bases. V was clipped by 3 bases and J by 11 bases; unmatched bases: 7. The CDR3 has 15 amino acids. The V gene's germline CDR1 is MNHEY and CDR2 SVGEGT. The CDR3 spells CASSYYGLAGAQQFF. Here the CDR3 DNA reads TGTGCCAGCAGTTATTACGGACTAGCGGGAGCACAGCAGTTCTTC.

The CDR3 nucleotides read TGTGCCAGCACCACCCCCGCAGGGTGGAACACCGGGGAGCTGTTTTTT. Translation gives CASTTPAGWNTGELFF. The chain uses TRBV28 and TRBJ2-2; D is possibly TRBD1 (5 bases). Trimming cost V 7 bases and J 1 base, with 16 bases left between them. The CDR3 consists of 16 residues. CDR1 and CDR2 (germline): MDHEN, SYDVKM.

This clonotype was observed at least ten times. This chain's CDR3 is CASSQEVSRDEQYF. The CDR3 DNA follows: TGCGCCAGCAGCCAAGAAGTATCTAGGGACGAGCAGTACTTC. The chain couples TRBV4-1 to TRBJ2-7; D not certain. The CDR3 has 14 amino acids. V was pared by 0 bases and J by 5 bases, with 11 bases between. Germline V gives CDR1 MGHRA, CDR2 YSYEKL.

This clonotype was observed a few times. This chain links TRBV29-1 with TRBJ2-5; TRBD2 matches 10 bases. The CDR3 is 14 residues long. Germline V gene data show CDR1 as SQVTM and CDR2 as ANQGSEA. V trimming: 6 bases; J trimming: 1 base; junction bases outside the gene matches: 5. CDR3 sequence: CSVALAGAQETQYF. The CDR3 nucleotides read TGCAGCGTGGCCCTAGCGGGAGCCCAAGAGACCCAGTACTTC.

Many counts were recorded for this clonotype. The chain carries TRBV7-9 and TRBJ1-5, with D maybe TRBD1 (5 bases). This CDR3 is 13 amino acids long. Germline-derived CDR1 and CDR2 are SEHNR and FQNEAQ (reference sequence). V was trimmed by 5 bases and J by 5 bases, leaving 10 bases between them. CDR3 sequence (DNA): TGTGCCAGCAGCATCGACAGTGATCAGCCCCAGCATTTT. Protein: CASSIDSDQPQHF.

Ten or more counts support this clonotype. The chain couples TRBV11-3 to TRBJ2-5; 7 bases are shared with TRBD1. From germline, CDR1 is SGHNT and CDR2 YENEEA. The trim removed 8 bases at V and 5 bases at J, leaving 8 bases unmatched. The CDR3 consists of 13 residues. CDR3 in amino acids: CASGRQGAETQYF. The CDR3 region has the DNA TGTGCCAGCGGACGACAGGGTGCGGAGACCCAGTACTTC.

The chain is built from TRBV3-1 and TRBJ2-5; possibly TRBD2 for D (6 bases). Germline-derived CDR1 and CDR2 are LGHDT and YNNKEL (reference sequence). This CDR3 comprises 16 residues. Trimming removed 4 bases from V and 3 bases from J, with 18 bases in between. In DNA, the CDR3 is TGTGCCAGCAGCCCCAGAGGGCGGGTAGCGGAAGAGACCCAGTACTTC. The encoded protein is CASSPRGRVAEETQYF.

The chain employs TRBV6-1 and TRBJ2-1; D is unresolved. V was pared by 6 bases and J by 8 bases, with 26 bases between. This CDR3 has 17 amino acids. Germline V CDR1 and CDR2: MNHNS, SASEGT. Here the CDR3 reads CASRPRRSTTFVDEQFF. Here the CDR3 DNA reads TGTGCCAGCAGACCACGACGCTCCACCACTTTTGTCGATGAGCAGTTCTTC.

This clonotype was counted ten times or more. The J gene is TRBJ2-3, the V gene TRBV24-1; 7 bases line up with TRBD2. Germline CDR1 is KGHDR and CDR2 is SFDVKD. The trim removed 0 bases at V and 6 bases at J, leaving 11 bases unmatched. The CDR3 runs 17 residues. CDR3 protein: CATSDLGVGAGEDTQYF. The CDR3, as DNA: TGTGCCACCAGTGATTTGGGGGTCGGCGCGGGGGAGGATACGCAGTATTTT.

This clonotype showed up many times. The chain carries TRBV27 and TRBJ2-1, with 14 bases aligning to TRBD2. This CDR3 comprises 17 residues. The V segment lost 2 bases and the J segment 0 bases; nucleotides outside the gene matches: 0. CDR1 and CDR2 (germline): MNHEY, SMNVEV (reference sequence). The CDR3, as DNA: TGTGCCAGCAGTTTAGGGACTAGCGGGGGCTCCTACAATGAGCAGTTCTTC. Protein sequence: CASSLGTSGGSYNEQFF.